Shown below are 12 T cell receptor beta chains from a single sample sequenced in a study of blood T cell repertoires in COVID-19. TCRdb's copy holds only in-frame clones and misses some; the assay was immunoSEQ multiplex PCR. Among about 40,000 clones, roughly 84% were seen once, and the ten largest hold roughly 13%. The sequenced sample was peripheral blood. The receptors shown here come from a human donor in a cohort sampled during active COVID-19.

This chain links TRBV6-5 with TRBJ2-5; the D is unclear. Germline lookup yields CDR1 MNHEY and CDR2 SVGAGI. The CDR3 totals 13 residues. The CDR3 loop reads CASRQLSSGTQYF. In nucleotides, the CDR3 is TGTGCGTCCCGCCAATTAAGCTCTGGGACCCAGTACTTC.

The rearrangement links TRBV19 to TRBJ1-5; D perhaps matches TRBD1 (6 bases). The CDR3 consists of 16 residues. Germline assignment: CDR1 LNHDA and CDR2 SQIVND (reference sequence). Trimming cost V 4 bases and J 5 bases, with 18 bases left between them. The CDR3 loop reads CASSRPSTGHHQPQHF. For the CDR3, the DNA is TGTGCCAGTAGTAGGCCGTCGACAGGCCACCATCAGCCCCAGCATTTT.

This clone was recorded once. CDR3 loop: CASSRGLAGKAQETQYF. The CDR3 region has the DNA TGTGCCAGTAGCCGTGGACTAGCGGGTAAGGCTCAAGAGACCCAGTACTTC. The chain employs TRBV19 and TRBJ2-5; 11 bases map to TRBD2. The germline V gene encodes CDR1 LNHDA and CDR2 SQIVND (reference sequence). This CDR3 spans 17 amino acids. V lost 6 bases, J lost 2 bases, and 11 bases stayed unmatched.

This chain uses TRBV7-9 with TRBJ2-2; D remains ambiguous. The V gene's germline CDR1 is SEHNR and CDR2 FQNEAQ (reference sequence). V was trimmed by 3 bases and J by 1 base, leaving 9 bases between them. This CDR3 spans 15 amino acids. CDR3 DNA sequence: TGTGCCAGCAGCTTGAGATCGCAGAACACCGGGGAGCTGTTTTTT. Protein sequence: CASSLRSQNTGELFF.

This clone came up a few times. The J gene is TRBJ1-5, the V gene TRBV21-1; the DNA was not compared with TRBD1, the D call given in the table. TRBV21-1 is assigned pseudogene status. The CDR3 is 17 residues long. The CDR3 DNA follows: TGTGCCAGCAGCAAAGACCCGACAGGGGGCGGCAATCAGCCCCAGCATTTT. This sequence encodes CASSKDPTGGGNQPQHF.

V and J are TRBV2 and TRBJ1-1; TRBD1 agrees at 7 bases. This CDR3 is 13 amino acids long. Germline V gene sequence: CDR1 SNHLY, CDR2 FYNNEI. V trimming: 10 bases; J trimming: 1 base; junction bases outside the gene matches: 6. The CDR3 sequence: CATGQETNTEAFF. The CDR3 nucleotides are TGTGCCACCGGACAGGAGACGAACACTGAAGCTTTCTTT.

The genes are TRBV19 and TRBJ1-1; TRBD1 matches 9 bases. The germline gives CDR1 LNHDA, CDR2 SQIVND (reference sequence). V was clipped by 2 bases and J by 4 bases; unmatched bases: 14. The CDR3 covers 18 residues. This CDR3 reads CASSIPQRQGGSSTEAFF. In DNA form, the CDR3 reads TGTGCCAGTAGTATACCCCAGAGACAGGGGGGGTCGAGCACTGAAGCTTTCTTT.

The chain combines TRBV7-3 with TRBJ1-2, with D unresolved. This CDR3 is 14 amino acids long. The V gene lost 1 base and the J gene lost 6 bases, with 12 bases spanning the gap. Germline assignment: CDR1 SGHTA and CDR2 FQGTGA. The CDR3: CASSLRDGRDGYTF. The DNA for the CDR3 is TGTGCCAGCAGCTTAAGAGACGGGAGGGATGGCTACACCTTC.

This clone appeared once. This sequence joins TRBV7-9 and TRBJ2-3; 11 bases align to TRBD2. J lost 5 bases, V lost 4 bases, and 17 bases had no gene match. There are 19 residues in the CDR3. Germline V gene sequence: CDR1 SEHNR, CDR2 FQNEAQ (reference sequence). The CDR3 DNA reads TGTGCCAGCAGCTCCGCTGGGCGTAGTAGCGGGGGGGCAAAAGATACGCAGTATTTT. Residues: CASSSAGRSSGGAKDTQYF.

The genes are TRBV13 and TRBJ1-6, with TRBD1 as a possible D gene (6 bases). CDR3 size: 13 residues. Looked up from germline, CDR1 is PRHDT and CDR2 is FYEKMQ (reference sequence). V dropped 8 bases and J dropped 5 bases, with 10 bases sitting between them. The CDR3 nucleotides read TGTGCCAGCGGGAGACAGGATAATTCACCCCTCCACTTT. This codes for CASGRQDNSPLHF.

A single count supports this clone. The chain has TRBV7-3 and TRBJ2-3, with D possibly matching TRBD2 (6 bases). The CDR3 length is 17 residues. V lost 4 bases to trimming and J lost 0 bases, with 17 bases between them. The V gene's germline CDR1 is SGHTA and CDR2 FQGTGA. DNA for the CDR3: TGTGCCAGCAGCTCCGGGACTCGGCGCTCTAGCACAGATACGCAGTATTTT. Protein: CASSSGTRRSSTDTQYF.

This clone was seen only once. The V gene is TRBV5-6, the J gene TRBJ1-2; D gene uncertain. The CDR3 runs to 13 residues. The germline V gene has CDR1 SGHDT and CDR2 YYEEEE. The V end was cut by 4 bases, the J end by 1 base, with 8 bases between. In nucleotides, the CDR3 is TGTGCCAGCAGCCCAAGAGTTAACTATGGCTACACCTTC. Protein product: CASSPRVNYGYTF.